The next 14 T cell receptor beta chains were all read from a single sample in a study of identical twins. A single record per CDR3 protein comes from TCRdb applying MiXCR to the 5' RACE reads. This sample has some 1,700,000 distinct CDR3 sequences, with around 29% found just once. Sequenced input: cord blood. Every receptor here comes from a newborn girl in good health.

The chain recombines TRBV20-1 with TRBJ1-5; tentative D call: TRBD1 (6 bases). Germline V gene lookup returns CDR1 DFQATT and CDR2 SNEGSKA (reference sequence). CDR3 length equals 12 residues. V was shortened by 3 bases and J by 6 bases, with 9 bases between the two germline ends. For the CDR3, the DNA is TGCAGTGCTAGTCAGGGGACTCAGCCCCAGCATTTT. It encodes CSASQGTQPQHF.

In regard to this clonotype: The junction departs from the called germline gene at one end, perhaps through a read error. This sequence joins TRBV7-7 and TRBJ2-2, with D perhaps matching TRBD2 (7 bases). The germline CDR1 and CDR2 sequences are SSHAT and FNYEAQ (reference sequence). The CDR3 extends over 16 amino acids. The CDR3 region is CASSLEGGTNTGELFF. CDR3 DNA: TGTGCTAGCAGCTTAGAGGGGGGGACGAACACCGGGGAGCTGTTTTTT. Full variable domain (missing parts from reference TRBV7-7 and TRBJ2-2): GAGVSQSPRYKVTKRGQDVTLRCDPISSHATLYWYQQALGQGPEFLTYFNYEAQPDKSGLPSDRFSAERPEGSISTLTIQRTEQRDSAMYRCASSLEGGTNTGELFFGEGSRLTVL.

The rearrangement joins TRBV20-1 to TRBJ2-1, with D hard to call. The J call is uncertain, as TRBJ2-7 better fits the DNA end. The germline V gene has CDR1 DFQATT and CDR2 SNEGSKA (reference sequence). The CDR3 sequence is 13 residues long. The CDR3 is CSAGGSSYNEQYF. The DNA of the CDR3 is TGCAGTGCCGGTGGAAGCTCCTACAATGAGCAGTACTTC.

The chain couples TRBV4-1 to TRBJ1-2, with D possibly matching TRBD1 (5 bases). The CDR3 covers 15 residues. Deletions cut 1 base from V and 7 bases from J, with 16 bases between. Germline V gives CDR1 MGHRA, CDR2 YSYEKL. This CDR3 reads CASSQVAQGRIGYTF. The CDR3 DNA sequence: TGCGCCAGCAGCCAAGTTGCCCAGGGAAGAATTGGCTACACCTTC.

V is TRBV9 and J is TRBJ2-1, with D tentatively TRBD2 (6 bases). The V gene's germline CDR1 is SGDLS and CDR2 YYNGEE. Trimming shortened V by 3 bases and J by 2 bases, and 15 bases separated the two germline ends. The length of the CDR3 is 16 residues. The chain's CDR3 is CASSGGAGLPYNEQFF. The CDR3 region has the DNA TGTGCCAGCAGCGGAGGAGCGGGTCTCCCCTACAATGAGCAGTTCTTC.

This clonotype occurred a few times. The rearrangement joins TRBV20-1 to TRBJ2-1; 8 positions agree with TRBD1. This CDR3 contains 16 residues. Germline CDR1 reads DFQATT; CDR2 reads SNEGSKA (reference sequence). The V gene end was trimmed by 0 bases and the J gene end by 6 bases; junction bases not matched to a gene: 10. For the CDR3, the DNA is TGCAGTGCTAGAGATCGGCAAGACAGGGGACGCAATGAGCAGTTCTTC. It yields the protein CSARDRQDRGRNEQFF.

On this clonotype: This could be a read error, since a much larger clone is one nucleotide away. The CDR3 is CSVLAGGTCNEQFF. The CDR3 bases are TGCAGCGTTTTAGCGGGGGGGACCTGCAATGAGCAGTTCTTC. J is TRBJ2-1 and V is TRBV29-1; 11 bases agree with TRBD2. Per germline, CDR1 SQVTM and CDR2 ANQGSEA. CDR3 length: 14 residues. The ends lost 5 bases at V and 6 bases at J; junction bases unmatched: 6.

This clonotype was recorded once. It may be a read error: a sequence one base away is much more abundant. The rearrangement links TRBV6-6 to TRBJ2-1; D not certain. Trimming removed 2 bases at V and 3 bases at J, with 5 bases between. The CDR3 loop spans 13 amino acids. From germline, CDR1 is MNHNY and CDR2 SVGAGI (reference sequence). For the CDR3, the DNA is TGTGCCAGCAGTTACGGGAACTACAATGAGCAGTTCTTC. Translating it yields CASSYGNYNEQFF.

V gene TRBV7-6 combines with J gene TRBJ1-1; D ambiguous. This CDR3 region has 14 residues. From germline, CDR1 is SGHVS and CDR2 FNYEAQ. Between the trimmed V and J ends, which lost 5 bases and 5 bases, there was a span of 15 bases. DNA of the CDR3: TGTGCCAGCAGCCCACCTCAAGGGATAACTGAAGCTTTCTTT. Its translation is CASSPPQGITEAFF.

DNA of the CDR3: TGCGCCAGCAGCCCAGTCCCGGGACAGGGGATCACTGAAGCTTTCTTT. Amino acid sequence: CASSPVPGQGITEAFF. V usage is TRBV4-1 and J usage is TRBJ1-1; 10 bases map to TRBD1. From germline, CDR1 is MGHRA and CDR2 YSYEKL. The J segment lost 4 bases and the V segment lost 4 bases, leaving 9 bases of the junction unmatched. The CDR3 totals 16 residues.

This clonotype was picked up a small number of times. The chain recombines TRBV7-9 with TRBJ2-6; 11 bases match TRBD1. V lost 4 bases, J lost 1 base, and 6 bases stayed unmatched. In germline, CDR1 is SEHNR, CDR2 FQNEAQ (reference sequence). The CDR3 sequence is 18 residues long. The CDR3, as DNA: TGTGCCAGCAGCTGGACCGGGACAGGGGGATCTGGGGCCAACGTCCTGACTTTC. Translating it yields CASSWTGTGGSGANVLTF.

This chain links TRBV20-1 with TRBJ1-5, with D unresolved. V shed 5 bases and J shed 5 bases, with 13 bases lying between them. CDR1 is DFQATT, CDR2 SNEGSKA, per germline (reference sequence). The CDR3 is made up of 13 amino acids. The CDR3: CSARRVVDQPQHF. DNA of the CDR3: TGCAGTGCTCGGCGGGTGGTTGATCAGCCCCAGCATTTT.

This clonotype was detected a few times. The V call is TRBV15, the J call TRBJ2-1; D remains ambiguous. From germline, CDR1 is LNHNV and CDR2 YYDKDF (reference sequence). The CDR3 has 13 residues. V was cut by 3 bases and J by 6 bases, with 9 bases left in between. The chain's CDR3 is CATSRQAFNEQFF. In DNA, the CDR3 is TGTGCCACCAGCAGGCAGGCCTTCAATGAGCAGTTCTTC.

The V gene is TRBV20-1, the J gene TRBJ2-4; 8 bases agree with TRBD2. CDR1 and CDR2 from the germline V gene are DFQATT and SNEGSKA (reference sequence). This CDR3 has 14 residues. The V segment lost 5 bases and the J segment 4 bases; nucleotides outside the gene matches: 7. The DNA for the CDR3 is TGCAGTGCTGGCGGAGCGGGGGAGAAAAACATTCAGTACTTC. This gives the protein CSAGGAGEKNIQYF.